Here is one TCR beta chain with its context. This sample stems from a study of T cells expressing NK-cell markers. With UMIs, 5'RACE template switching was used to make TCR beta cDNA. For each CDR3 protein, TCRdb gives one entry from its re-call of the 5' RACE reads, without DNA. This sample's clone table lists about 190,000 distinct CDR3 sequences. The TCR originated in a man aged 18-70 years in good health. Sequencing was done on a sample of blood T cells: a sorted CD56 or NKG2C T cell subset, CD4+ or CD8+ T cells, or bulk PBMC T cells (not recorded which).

CDR3 protein: CASSRQGSNQPQHF. The V gene is TRBV27, the J gene TRBJ1-5; TCRdb lists TRBD1, though no DNA is available to test this call. CDR1 and CDR2 (germline): MNHEY, SMNVEV (reference sequence). CDR3 length equals 14 residues.